The entry below gives a single T cell receptor beta chain sequence along with its context. Its antigen remains unidentified. Qualities for individual bases were not recorded, and no much larger clone is one base off. According to the study, the label for this sample's time point signals: blood from clinic visit 5 months post-surgery; TSC patient then seizure free. The surgery cases showing the highest brain T cell transcript signatures were chosen for TCR beta chain sequencing of brain tissue and, when available, of blood. Before surgery, the patients had been given at least one anti-epileptic drug. TCR-sequenced patients were children with drug-resistant epilepsy due to tuberous sclerosis complex, focal cortical dysplasia, Rasmussen encephalitis or hemimegalencephaly. Bulk genomic DNA was extracted from unsorted brain tissue and whole blood with the Monarch genomic DNA purification kit. This sample stems from a study of brain T cells in children with intractable seizures (dated by TCRdb to the early 2020s). Background on the whole study: Resected brain tissue from some 53 pediatric epilepsy surgery cases was first screened for immune gene transcripts using a NanoString immunology panel. About 70% of the 12 selected surgery cases also had pre-surgery blood sequenced, which left four cases with brain tissue only.

Study-wide findings and limitations: Because sequencing depth differed between pre- and post-surgery blood, the absence of clones from the pre-surgery sample may reflect undersampling. Viral specificity was inferred only from CDR3 sequence similarity, and patients' HCMV serostatus was unknown.

From the germline V gene, CDR1 is MGHRA and CDR2 is YSYEKL. Spanning cysteine to phenylalanine, the CDR3 consists of 16 amino acids. Only CDR3 DNA is held: 48 bases, read in frame from base 1. V ends up 4 bases short and J 3 bases short, with an unmatched junction base count of 9. The immunoSEQ assay was used to generate TCR beta chain sequences from genomic DNA. In the authors' own workflow: CDR3 sequences that did not begin with the conserved framework cysteine at position 104 were removed by hand. Clonality was calculated as one minus the normalized Shannon's Diversity Index, with values ranging from 0 (maximal diversity) to 1 (oligoclonal). Chi-squared comparison-of-proportions tests were used to check whether the frequency of the same CDR3 differed between samples, for example brain versus blood. Public clonotypes were found by searching immuneACCESS, and the VDJdb browser was used to assess similarity to known antiviral clonotypes. TCRdb obtained this table from immuneACCESS and retained in-frame rearrangements with V and J assigned. These tables miss some clones; where compared with another copy, unresolved V genes account for less than half of the shortfall, and the remainder is unexplained. Clone size and the V and J calls come from that table; the DNA yielded D and trimming. Within this sample are about 350,000 clones, with approximately 93% of them counted one time only. The ten largest clones take up about 6% of the sample.

The material sequenced was peripheral blood, taken less than 6 months after surgery. The receptor was derived from a boy under three years old with tuberous sclerosis and intractable seizures. The V gene is TRBV4-1 and the J gene is TRBJ2-1; 7 junctional bases match TRBD2. Here is the DNA: TGCGCCAGCAGCCTCGACGGGGAGGGGAACTACAATGAGCAGTTCTTC. This translates into CASSLDGEGNYNEQFF.